This T cell receptor beta chain was sequenced during a study of identical twins. TCRdb recomputed calls from the 5' RACE reads with MiXCR, one row per CDR3 protein. The sample includes 350,000 to 450,000 distinct CDR3 sequences, less than 20% of them seen just once. Trimming left V 3 bases short and J 14 bases short, with 17 bases between. The CDR3 length is 13 residues. Per the germline V gene, CDR1 is DFQATT and CDR2 is SNEGSKA (reference sequence). The source of this sequence is a man in his fifties or sixties in good health. The J gene is TRBJ1-6, the V gene TRBV20-1; D might be TRBD1 (6 bases). The sequencing input was naive T cells sorted from blood. In DNA form, the CDR3 reads TGCAGTGCTAGCCGACAGGTTGGGGGGGCCCTCCACTTT. Protein sequence: CSASRQVGGALHF.